The 2 T cell receptor beta chains below come from one sample, sequenced in a study of control samples from healthy donors and cancer patients. Clones were read by immunoSEQ multiplex PCR, and TCRdb kept only the in-frame ones, dropping some. The sample holds about 130,000 clones; 80% to 95% are singletons and the top ten take about 2.5%. Specimen: blood. Receptors were obtained from a man aged 35 to 55 in good health.

This chain joins TRBV18 and TRBJ2-1, with 7 nucleotides matching TRBD2. Germline lookup yields CDR1 KGHSH and CDR2 LQKENI. J lost 8 bases, V lost 2 bases, and 3 bases had no gene match. CDR3 length: 13 amino acids. In DNA, the CDR3 is TGTGCCAGCTCACCAGTTCTAGCGGATGAGCAGTTCTTC. Translation: CASSPVLADEQFF.

This chain joins TRBV5-5 and TRBJ1-1; possible D gene TRBD1, 5 bases. The CDR3 is 12 amino acids. The germline gives CDR1 SGHKS, CDR2 YYEKEE (reference sequence). The V and J ends lost 3 bases and 11 bases respectively, with 14 bases between them. DNA of the CDR3: TGTGCCAGCAGCTCGGAGGGGTTCCGGGCTTTCTTT. It translates to CASSSEGFRAFF.